This T cell receptor beta chain was sequenced during a study of T-cell reconstitution after alpha-beta-depleted transplantation in children. Study outcomes and limitations: At one year after transplant, newly produced T cells mostly accounted for T-cell counts and diversity. After transplant, at about two months, alpha-beta T cells were reportedly derived from several hundred expanded graft clones.

Unique molecular identifiers featured in how the TCRbeta library was prepared. TCRdb analysed the PCR reads with MiXCR anew, one entry per CDR3 protein. The repertoire has 120,000 or so distinct CDR3 sequences, 23% of them found once; the top ten carry more than 9%. The CDR3 sequence is 14 residues long. Per germline, CDR1 DFQATT and CDR2 SNEGSKA (reference sequence). Trimming shortened V by 8 bases and J by 0 bases, and 16 bases separated the two germline ends. This clonotype was found a few times. What it binds is not known. Sequenced material: PBMCs, mostly from graft donor cells, taken 180 days after TCRalphabeta/CD19-depleted stem cell transplant. This sequence was found in a male patient between 2 and 15 years old who had a stem cell transplant for chronic granulomatous disease, so the T cells may come from the graft donor. The V and J genes are TRBV20-1 and TRBJ1-1; tentatively, D is TRBD1 (6 bases). CDR3 nucleotide sequence: TGCAGTTCAACACAGGGACCGATGAACACTGAAGCTTTCTTT. Translated: CSSTQGPMNTEAFF.